This entry lists 29 T cell receptor beta chains sequenced from one sample in a study of T cells after yellow fever vaccination. TCRdb analysed the 5' RACE reads with MiXCR anew, one entry per CDR3 protein. Among approximately 550,000 distinct CDR3 sequences listed, roughly 21% were seen once. Specimen: PBMCs, collected 15 days after the yellow fever booster vaccination. The receptors derive from a man younger than 45 who received the YFV17D yellow fever vaccine.

This clonotype was found a few times. V and J are TRBV9 and TRBJ2-5; TRBD1 aligns across 8 bases. J lost 5 bases, V lost 4 bases, and 7 bases had no gene match. The CDR3 sequence is 14 residues long. Germline V gene sequence: CDR1 SGDLS, CDR2 YYNGEE. In DNA, the CDR3 is TGTGCCAGCAGCACCAGACAGGGGCGGGAGACCCAGTACTTC. Its translation: CASSTRQGRETQYF.

This clonotype showed up just a few times. CDR3 in amino acids: CASSIEGSSANQPQHF. The CDR3 DNA sequence: TGTGCCAGTAGTATAGAGGGGTCGTCAGCCAATCAGCCCCAGCATTTT. This chain uses TRBV19 with TRBJ1-5; D is unclear. CDR1 and CDR2 from the germline V gene are LNHDA and SQIVND (reference sequence). The CDR3 extends over 16 amino acids. Trimming left V 0 bases short and J 3 bases short, with 12 bases between.

This clonotype was found a few times. The genes are TRBV7-2 and TRBJ2-5, with D perhaps assigned TRBD1 or TRBD2 (5 bases each). The CDR3 length is 15 residues. Germline V gives CDR1 SGHTA, CDR2 FQGNSA. Trimming removed 1 base from V and 6 bases from J, with 15 bases in between. The CDR3 bases are TGTGCCAGCAGCTTAGGAGGGGCCATCGCTCAGACCCAGTACTTC. This translates into CASSLGGAIAQTQYF. The complete variable domain, with remaining parts taken from reference TRBV7-2 and TRBJ2-5, reads GAGVSQSPSNKVTEKGKDVELRCDPISGHTALYWYRQSLGQGLEFLIYFQGNSAPDKSGLPSDRFSAERTGGSVSTLTIQRTQQEDSAVYLCASSLGGAIAQTQYFGPGTRLLVL.

This clonotype was observed a few times. This chain joins TRBV10-1 and TRBJ2-1; 10 bases line up with TRBD2. J was trimmed by 6 bases and V by 11 bases; bases with no gene match: 10. The CDR3 contains 14 residues. CDR1 is WNHNN, CDR2 SYGVQD, per germline (reference sequence). For the CDR3, the DNA is TGCGCCGGAGCCGGGACTAGCGCTGTCAATGAGCAGTTCTTC. Protein sequence: CAGAGTSAVNEQFF.

This clonotype was observed at least ten times. J is TRBJ2-1 and V is TRBV12-3 or TRBV12-4; a possible D gene is TRBD2 (5 bases). The CDR3 has 15 residues. V lost 4 bases and J lost 6, with 16 bases in between. The CDR3: CASSSPTGLLNEQFF. CDR3 nucleotide sequence: TGTGCCAGCAGTTCCCCGACCGGACTTCTCAATGAGCAGTTCTTC.

This clonotype showed up just a few times. The gene calls are TRBV5-1 and TRBJ2-1; 9 bases fit TRBD2. CDR1 and CDR2 from the germline V gene are SGHRS and YFSETQ. With V trimmed by 0 bases and J by 12 bases, 4 bases remained unmatched. The CDR3 length is 13 residues. The CDR3, as DNA: TGCGCCAGCAGCTTGGAGCTAGCGGGGTTGCAGTTCTTC. Residues: CASSLELAGLQFF.

The V gene is TRBV7-9, the J gene TRBJ2-7; TRBD2 agrees at 7 bases. Germline loops: CDR1 SEHNR, CDR2 FQNEAQ (reference sequence). CDR3 length: 14 amino acids. V gave up 0 bases and J gave up 6 bases; unmatched junction bases: 5. Written as DNA, the CDR3 is TGTGCCAGCAGCTTAGCGGGAGGGCCTGGCGAGCAGTACTTC. Translated, it gives CASSLAGGPGEQYF. Drawing the rest from reference TRBV7-9 and TRBJ2-7, the complete variable domain is DTGVSQNPRHKITKRGQNVTFRCDPISEHNRLYWYRQTLGQGPEFLTYFQNEAQLEKSRLLSDRFSAERPKGSFSTLEIQRTEQGDSAMYLCASSLAGGPGEQYFGPGTRLTVT.

This clonotype came up a few times. This chain links TRBV7-8 with TRBJ2-3; D unresolved. V was trimmed by 5 bases and J by 2 bases, leaving 5 bases between them. The CDR3 consists of 12 residues. The germline CDR1 and CDR2 sequences are SGHVS and FQNEAQ. The CDR3 region is CASSHHTDTQYF. CDR3 nucleotides: TGTGCCAGCAGCCACCACACAGATACGCAGTATTTT. Full variable domain (rest looked up from reference TRBV7-8 and TRBJ2-3): GAGVSQSPRYKVAKRGQDVALRCDPISGHVSLFWYQQALGQGPEFLTYFQNEAQLDKSGLPSDRFFAERPEGSVSTLKIQRTQQEDSAVYLCASSHHTDTQYFGPGTRLTVL.

The rearrangement uses TRBV29-1 and TRBJ2-7; TRBD1 matches at 7 bases. V was pared by 0 bases and J by 1 base, with 6 bases of the junction left unmatched. Germline CDR1 SQVTM, CDR2 ANQGSEA. This CDR3 has 15 residues. DNA for the CDR3: TGCAGCGTTGAAGATCGGAGACAGGGATCCTACGAGCAGTACTTC. Translation gives CSVEDRRQGSYEQYF.

This clonotype was recorded at least ten times. V usage is TRBV7-2 and J usage is TRBJ2-5; the D gene could be TRBD1 or TRBD2 (5 bases each). Trimming left V 1 base short and J 9 bases short, with 6 bases between. The CDR3 runs 11 residues. Germline V gives CDR1 SGHTA, CDR2 FQGNSA. CDR3 coding DNA: TGTGCCAGCAGCTTAGTGGGGGCCCAGTACTTC. Its translation: CASSLVGAQYF.

This clonotype came up a few times. V usage is TRBV15 and J usage is TRBJ1-4; 9 bases agree with TRBD1. There are 12 residues in the CDR3. In germline, CDR1 is LNHNV, CDR2 YYDKDF (reference sequence). The CDR3 nucleotides read TGTGCGGCCGGGACAGGGTTCACAAAACTGTTTTTT. Its protein product is CAAGTGFTKLFF.

This clonotype has a handful of counts. The chain combines TRBV20-1 with TRBJ2-7; TRBD2 aligns across 12 bases. J gave up 2 bases and V 3 bases, and 8 bases lay outside the gene matches. Germline CDR1 and CDR2: DFQATT and SNEGSKA (reference sequence). The CDR3 runs 16 residues. CDR3 DNA: TGCAGTGCTAGGGGTACTACTAGCGGGAGGACCTACGAGCAGTACTTC. It codes for CSARGTTSGRTYEQYF.

This clonotype was counted a few times. This CDR3 reads CSASRRTFGELFF. The DNA of the CDR3 is TGCAGTGCTAGCAGAAGGACCTTCGGGGAGCTGTTTTTT. This rearrangement joins TRBV20-1 to TRBJ2-2; D not resolved. Trimming left V 3 bases short and J 7 bases short, with 12 bases between. CDR1 DFQATT and CDR2 SNEGSKA come from the germline V gene (reference sequence). The CDR3 totals 13 residues.

The rearrangement joins TRBV29-1 to TRBJ2-1; 8 positions agree with TRBD1. This CDR3 is built from 13 residues. Germline V gene data show CDR1 as SQVTM and CDR2 as ANQGSEA. V lost 4 bases, J lost 8 bases, and 7 bases stayed unmatched. The CDR3 spells CSVGQGAIDEQFF. The CDR3 DNA sequence: TGCAGCGTTGGCCAGGGGGCGATCGATGAGCAGTTCTTC.

The chain is built from TRBV6-5 and TRBJ2-5; D ambiguous. V lost 4 bases and J 2 bases, leaving 11 bases between the germline ends. The CDR3 has 14 residues. Germline CDR1 reads MNHEY; CDR2 reads SVGAGI. CDR3 DNA sequence: TGTGCCAGCAGTTCCCTGGACCCTCAAGAGACCCAGTACTTC. Translating it yields CASSSLDPQETQYF.

This chain links TRBV27 with TRBJ2-2, with D possibly matching TRBD2 (5 bases). In germline, CDR1 is MNHEY, CDR2 SMNVEV (reference sequence). V gave up 6 bases and J gave up 5 bases, with 16 bases separating them. The CDR3 spans 15 residues. The DNA for the CDR3 is TGTGCCAGCAGGAGGGTTAACACGGAGACCGGGGAGCTGTTTTTT. Amino acid sequence: CASRRVNTETGELFF.

V is TRBV20-1 and J is TRBJ1-6, with 8 positions matching TRBD1. Germline V gene sequence: CDR1 DFQATT, CDR2 SNEGSKA (reference sequence). The V segment lost 5 bases and the J segment 10 bases; nucleotides outside the gene matches: 13. The CDR3 has 15 residues. The CDR3: CSASRTGQDSSPLHF. The CDR3 DNA sequence: TGCAGTGCTTCTCGGACAGGGCAGGATAGCTCACCCCTCCACTTT.

This clonotype was counted a few times. The chain employs TRBV6-1 and TRBJ2-7, with 7 bases lining up with TRBD1. The germline gives CDR1 MNHNS, CDR2 SASEGT. This CDR3 region has 13 residues. V shed 6 bases and J 4 bases; nucleotides not matched to a gene: 6. This chain's CDR3 is CASSSTGDYEQYF. In DNA, the CDR3 is TGTGCCAGCAGCTCCACAGGGGATTACGAGCAGTACTTC.

This clonotype has just a few counts. The chain uses TRBV12-3 or TRBV12-4 and TRBJ2-7; D unclear. The CDR3 totals 13 residues. The V end was cut by 4 bases, the J end by 6 bases, with 13 bases between. The CDR3 protein is CASSYSGSSEQYF. The CDR3 DNA follows: TGTGCCAGCAGTTATTCGGGTAGTTCCGAGCAGTACTTC.

The rearrangement links TRBV30 to TRBJ1-2; D is unclear. The germline CDR1 and CDR2 sequences are GTSNPN and SVGIG (reference sequence). This CDR3 contains 15 residues. Trimming left V 3 bases short and J 3 bases short, with 17 bases between. The CDR3 here is CAWSPGRTIYYGYTF. The CDR3 DNA reads as TGTGCCTGGAGCCCGGGGAGGACGATCTACTATGGCTACACCTTC.

This clonotype has just a few counts. V usage is TRBV30 and J usage is TRBJ2-5; D remains unclear. The V end lost 2 bases, the J end lost 5 bases, and 9 bases lay between the germline ends. This CDR3 contains 12 residues. The V gene's germline CDR1 is GTSNPN and CDR2 SVGIG (reference sequence). CDR3 loop: CAWSTTQETQYF. The DNA for the CDR3 is TGTGCCTGGAGTACGACCCAGGAGACCCAGTACTTC.

This clonotype was seen more than once but under ten times. The rearrangement links TRBV6-5 to TRBJ2-7; D perhaps matches TRBD2 (7 bases). The CDR3 sequence is 16 residues long. V lost 4 bases and J lost 0, with 16 bases in between. The germline gives CDR1 MNHEY, CDR2 SVGAGI. The CDR3 sequence is CASSFAGAGLSYEQYF. CDR3 sequence (DNA): TGTGCCAGCAGTTTCGCGGGGGCCGGCCTCTCCTACGAGCAGTACTTC.

The rearrangement links TRBV20-1 to TRBJ2-1; perhaps D is TRBD1 or TRBD2 (5 bases each). V was trimmed by 4 bases and J by 3 bases, leaving 16 bases between them. The CDR3 has 15 amino acids. The V gene's germline CDR1 is DFQATT and CDR2 SNEGSKA (reference sequence). The CDR3 region is CSANPSGGLYNEQFF. DNA for the CDR3: TGCAGTGCTAACCCTAGTGGGGGTCTCTACAATGAGCAGTTCTTC.

This clonotype was detected only a few times. The V gene is TRBV20-1, the J gene TRBJ2-5; 8 positions match TRBD1. Trimming removed 4 bases from V and 2 bases from J; junction bases left unmatched: 12. The germline V gene has CDR1 DFQATT and CDR2 SNEGSKA (reference sequence). The CDR3 has 16 residues. CDR3 DNA sequence: TGCAGTGCTACCGGACAGGGAACCCTTTTTCAAGAGACCCAGTACTTC. Its protein product is CSATGQGTLFQETQYF.

The chain has TRBV20-1 and TRBJ2-5; D possibly corresponds to TRBD2 (6 bases). The germline CDR1 and CDR2 sequences are DFQATT and SNEGSKA (reference sequence). The CDR3 sequence is 15 residues long. The V gene lost 0 bases and the J gene lost 5 bases, with 16 bases spanning the gap. The DNA for the CDR3 is TGCAGTGCTAGAGACCGACTAGTTGGTATGGAGACCCAGTACTTC. Protein: CSARDRLVGMETQYF.

In this sample, this clonotype turned up many times. V is TRBV27 and J is TRBJ2-3; D remains unclear. Germline-derived CDR1 and CDR2 are MNHEY and SMNVEV (reference sequence). The V gene lost 3 bases and the J gene lost 4 bases, with 11 bases spanning the gap. The CDR3 runs to 14 residues. This CDR3 is CASSLMDGADTQYF. The CDR3 nucleotides read TGTGCCAGCAGTTTGATGGATGGCGCAGATACGCAGTATTTT.

The chain is built from TRBV20-1 and TRBJ2-1, with a tentative D call TRBD2 (5 bases). Trimming left V 3 bases short and J 5 bases short, with 8 bases between. The V gene's germline CDR1 is DFQATT and CDR2 SNEGSKA (reference sequence). CDR3 length: 12 amino acids. In DNA, the CDR3 is TGCAGTGCTAGCGGGGAGAACAATGAGCAGTTCTTC. Amino acids: CSASGENNEQFF.

The table lists this clonotype with a few counts. The chain carries TRBV6-2 or TRBV6-3 and TRBJ2-7; TRBD1 agrees at 7 bases. This CDR3 has 14 residues. V lost 5 bases to trimming and J lost 2 bases; unmatched junction nucleotides: 6. Per germline, CDR1 MNHEY and CDR2 SVGEGT. CDR3 loop: CASSLGTEAYEQYF. Here the CDR3 DNA reads TGTGCCAGCAGTCTAGGGACAGAGGCCTACGAGCAGTACTTC.

The genes are TRBV20-1 and TRBJ2-3; no definite D call. CDR3 length equals 14 residues. Trimming pared 4 bases from V and 2 bases from J, leaving 13 bases between. The germline V gene encodes CDR1 DFQATT and CDR2 SNEGSKA (reference sequence). The CDR3 DNA is TGCAGTGCTAAAAAACTGACACCCACAGATACGCAGTATTTT. Residues: CSAKKLTPTDTQYF.